The 30 T cell receptor beta chains listed next were all sequenced from one sample in a study of blood T cell repertoires in COVID-19. TCRdb's copy holds only in-frame clones and misses some; the assay was immunoSEQ multiplex PCR. The data hold about 320,000 clones, with around 86% observed a single time. The specimen sequenced was PBMCs or T cells enriched from blood (not recorded which). The receptors were sampled from a man aged 60 to 75 who had recovered from COVID-19.

The chain employs TRBV5-1 and TRBJ2-1; 11 positions match TRBD2. The CDR3 has 17 residues. V lost 1 base, J lost 9 bases, and 12 bases stayed unmatched. The V gene's germline CDR1 is SGHRS and CDR2 YFSETQ. Here the CDR3 DNA reads TGCGCCAGCAGCTTGCTGCAAGCTAGCGGGAGGCTCGGTGAGCAGTTCTTC. Translated: CASSLLQASGRLGEQFF.

The V gene is TRBV11-3, the J gene TRBJ2-2, with D hard to call. Trimming took off 3 bases at V and 0 bases at J, with 8 bases between the two ends. This CDR3 contains 15 residues. Germline V gives CDR1 SGHNT, CDR2 YENEEA. CDR3 loop: CASSLGSPNTGELFF. CDR3 in DNA: TGTGCCAGCAGCTTGGGCAGTCCGAACACCGGGGAGCTGTTTTTT.

V is TRBV9 and J is TRBJ1-6; D is unclear. The V end was cut by 4 bases, the J end by 6 bases, with 17 bases between. The CDR3 contains 16 residues. Germline V gene sequence: CDR1 SGDLS, CDR2 YYNGEE. The CDR3: CASSYQPVTANSPLHF. CDR3 bases: TGTGCCAGCAGCTACCAACCAGTCACAGCTAATTCACCCCTCCACTTT.

This clone occurred once. The genes are TRBV6-6 and TRBJ2-7; 7 bases fit TRBD2. The germline V gene encodes CDR1 MNHNY and CDR2 SVGAGI (reference sequence). The CDR3 loop spans 13 amino acids. The ends lost 6 bases at V and 3 bases at J; junction bases unmatched: 5. This chain's CDR3 is CASSGGIYYEQYF. The CDR3, as DNA: TGTGCCAGCAGCGGGGGGATTTACTACGAGCAGTACTTC.

The V call is TRBV11-3, the J call TRBJ2-7; D gene uncertain. V gave up 4 bases and J gave up 0 bases, with 7 bases separating them. There are 13 residues in the CDR3. Per germline, CDR1 SGHNT and CDR2 YENEEA. The DNA of the CDR3 is TGTGCCAGCAGCTCCCAATCCTCCTACGAGCAGTACTTC. Protein product: CASSSQSSYEQYF.

The rearrangement joins TRBV7-2 to TRBJ2-1; TRBD1 aligns across 7 bases. Germline V gene lookup returns CDR1 SGHTA and CDR2 FQGNSA. Unmatched junction bases numbered 10, after V lost 2 bases and J lost 9 bases. The length of the CDR3 is 15 residues. In DNA, the CDR3 is TGTGCCAGCAGCTTATCGACAGGGCTTTTAGGTGAGCAGTTCTTC. Translating gives CASSLSTGLLGEQFF.

This chain joins TRBV7-9 and TRBJ2-7; 8 nucleotides align to TRBD2. The germline V gene has CDR1 SEHNR and CDR2 FQNEAQ (reference sequence). The CDR3 spans 16 residues. The V segment lost 5 bases and the J segment 7 bases; nucleotides outside the gene matches: 16. Here the CDR3 DNA reads TGTGCCAGCAGCGCCGGGACTAGAGCGCCTGTCGGTGAGCAGTACTTC. Its protein product is CASSAGTRAPVGEQYF.

V usage is TRBV24-1 and J usage is TRBJ2-1; TRBD2 matches 12 bases. CDR3 length: 16 residues. Germline assignment: CDR1 KGHDR and CDR2 SFDVKD. Trimming took 4 bases from V and 6 from J; bases not matched to a gene: 6. CDR3 amino acids: CATSDRGTSGFNEQFF. The CDR3 nucleotides are TGTGCCACCAGTGACCGTGGGACTAGCGGGTTCAATGAGCAGTTCTTC.

The chain has TRBV20-1 and TRBJ2-7; D gene uncertain. The V end was cut by 0 bases, the J end by 12 bases, with 6 bases between. CDR3 length equals 9 residues. CDR1 is DFQATT, CDR2 SNEGSKA, per germline (reference sequence). The chain's CDR3 is CSARDPGYF. CDR3 nucleotides: TGCAGTGCTAGAGATCCAGGGTACTTC.

The rearrangement links TRBV25-1 to TRBJ2-7, with D possibly TRBD2 on 5 matching bases. This CDR3 region has 14 residues. The V end lost 6 bases, the J end lost 6 bases, and 18 bases lay between the germline ends. Per the germline V gene, CDR1 is MGHDK and CDR2 is SYGVNS. The CDR3 spells CASRGWESLSEQYF. In nucleotides, the CDR3 is TGTGCCAGCAGGGGGTGGGAGAGCTTAAGCGAGCAGTACTTC.

This chain connects TRBV19 to TRBJ2-5; unclear D gene. This CDR3 comprises 15 residues. V lost 3 bases and J lost 3, with 14 bases in between. CDR1 LNHDA and CDR2 SQIVND come from the germline V gene (reference sequence). The CDR3 nucleotides are TGTGCCAGTAGTATCTCCCCGAACAGAGAAGAGACCCAGTACTTC. Translation gives CASSISPNREETQYF.

The CDR3 DNA reads as TGCGCCAGCAGCCAAGATTGGACAGGGGGCGACGAGCAGTACTTC. Protein sequence: CASSQDWTGGDEQYF. This rearrangement joins TRBV4-1 to TRBJ2-7; 11 bases align to TRBD1. The germline gives CDR1 MGHRA, CDR2 YSYEKL. V dropped 0 bases and J dropped 5; count of bases not matched to a gene: 3. This CDR3 contains 15 residues.

The CDR3 DNA reads TGTGCCAGCAGCCCCGGCCAGGCGGGAGGGCCAACAGATACGCAGTATTTT. Translated: CASSPGQAGGPTDTQYF. V is TRBV5-8 and J is TRBJ2-3; TRBD2 matches at 9 bases. There are 17 residues in the CDR3. Germline CDR1 is SGHTS and CDR2 is YDEGEE. Trimming cost V 4 bases and J 3 bases; bases outside gene matches: 12.

As DNA, the CDR3 is TGTGCCAGCAGCCAAGATCACGCGGGACCTCTGTACTTC. Protein: CASSQDHAGPLYF. The chain is built from TRBV4-2 and TRBJ2-5, with a weak D call TRBD2 (6 bases). The CDR3 has 13 residues. V lost 0 bases and J 13 bases, leaving 15 bases between the germline ends. Germline CDR1 reads LGHNA; CDR2 reads YNFKEQ.

The rearrangement uses TRBV5-1 and TRBJ1-4, with 7 bases lining up with TRBD1. The V gene's germline CDR1 is SGHRS and CDR2 YFSETQ. V gave up 0 bases and J gave up 8 bases; unmatched junction bases: 4. This CDR3 is 14 amino acids long. In nucleotides, the CDR3 is TGCGCCAGCAGCTTGGGTCCGGGACAGGAAAAACTGTTTTTT. Translating it yields CASSLGPGQEKLFF.

V gene TRBV7-2 combines with J gene TRBJ1-2; possible D gene TRBD1, 5 bases. The CDR3 spans 17 residues. The V end lost 2 bases, the J end lost 4 bases, and 20 bases lay between the germline ends. Germline CDR1 SGHTA, CDR2 FQGNSA. The CDR3 is CASSLMGPLTVLYGYTF. CDR3 coding DNA: TGTGCCAGCAGCTTAATGGGTCCCCTGACAGTACTCTATGGCTACACCTTC.

This clone showed up just once. The chain recombines TRBV29-1 with TRBJ2-3; weak D call: TRBD1 (6 bases). V dropped 3 bases and J dropped 2 bases, with 21 bases sitting between them. This CDR3 contains 17 residues. The germline V gene encodes CDR1 SQVTM and CDR2 ANQGSEA. CDR3 DNA: TGCAGCGTTGACAGGGGTCCAAGCCCAACCAACACAGATACGCAGTATTTT. It yields the protein CSVDRGPSPTNTDTQYF.

The rearrangement joins TRBV9 to TRBJ2-1; D unclear. This CDR3 has 14 residues. Germline V gene lookup returns CDR1 SGDLS and CDR2 YYNGEE. V shed 4 bases and J shed 0 bases, with 8 bases lying between them. The CDR3 here is CASSRLSSYNEQFF. In DNA form, the CDR3 reads TGTGCCAGCAGCCGACTCAGCTCCTACAATGAGCAGTTCTTC. Supplemented by reference TRBV9 and TRBJ2-1, the full variable domain reads DSGVTQTPKHLITATGQRVTLRCSPRSGDLSVYWYQQSLDQGLQFLIQYYNGEERAKGNILERFSAQQFPDLHSELNLSSLELGDSALYFCASSRLSSYNEQFFGPGTRLTVL.

The chain carries TRBV7-9 and TRBJ1-1, with D hard to call. Germline V CDR1 and CDR2: SEHNR, FQNEAQ (reference sequence). The germline V and J ends were trimmed by 5 bases and 4 bases, with 20 bases remaining between them. The CDR3 length is 16 residues. The CDR3 coding sequence is TGTGCCAGCAGCAGGATAAGGTTAGACTTCGGCACTGAAGCTTTCTTT. This gives the protein CASSRIRLDFGTEAFF.

V and J are TRBV28 and TRBJ1-5, with D perhaps TRBD1 (5 bases). The germline CDR1 and CDR2 sequences are MDHEN and SYDVKM. The CDR3 contains 15 residues. V was clipped by 2 bases and J by 6 bases, with 14 bases between them. The CDR3 protein is CASSLGAGRIQPQHF. The CDR3 DNA is TGTGCCAGCAGTTTAGGGGCAGGGAGGATTCAGCCCCAGCATTTT.

V gene TRBV7-2 combines with J gene TRBJ2-1, with 7 bases matching TRBD2. Germline assignment: CDR1 SGHTA and CDR2 FQGNSA. V trimming: 5 bases; J trimming: 0 bases; junction bases outside the gene matches: 4. The CDR3 sequence is 15 residues long. CDR3 in DNA: TGTGCCAGCAGCGTACTAGCGAGCTCCTACAATGAGCAGTTCTTC. This sequence encodes CASSVLASSYNEQFF.

This clone was counted once. The V and J genes are TRBV5-1 and TRBJ2-1, with D possibly matching TRBD2 (7 bases). V was cut by 4 bases and J by 9 bases, with 14 bases left in between. The length of the CDR3 is 13 residues. Germline CDR1 SGHRS, CDR2 YFSETQ. The CDR3 region is CASSPLGGVEQFF. The DNA of the CDR3 is TGCGCCAGCAGCCCCTTAGGGGGGGTTGAGCAGTTCTTC.

The chain couples TRBV28 to TRBJ2-7; 10 positions match TRBD1. The V segment lost 7 bases and the J segment 0 bases; nucleotides outside the gene matches: 6. This CDR3 contains 15 residues. Looked up from germline, CDR1 is MDHEN and CDR2 is SYDVKM. CDR3 coding DNA: TGTGCCAGCACCCCCGGGACAGGGGTCTCCTACGAGCAGTACTTC. Amino acids: CASTPGTGVSYEQYF.

CDR3 protein: CASSPTAGLAGVDHNEQFF. DNA of the CDR3: TGTGCCAGCTCACCTACCGCTGGACTAGCGGGAGTAGACCACAATGAGCAGTTCTTC. The chain carries TRBV18 and TRBJ2-1; 13 positions agree with TRBD2. The CDR3 length is 19 residues. Looked up from germline, CDR1 is KGHSH and CDR2 is LQKENI. Trimming took 3 bases from V and 5 from J; bases not matched to a gene: 13.

The rearrangement uses TRBV6-5 and TRBJ1-2; D call uncertain. V lost 0 bases to trimming and J lost 4 bases, with 9 bases between them. This CDR3 spans 14 amino acids. Germline V lookup: CDR1 MNHEY, CDR2 SVGAGI. CDR3 nucleotides: TGTGCCAGCAGTTACTCGGAGTCAGCCTATGGCTACACCTTC. This codes for CASSYSESAYGYTF.

The sample holds a few counts of this clone. This chain links TRBV7-3 with TRBJ2-3, with 10 bases aligning to TRBD1. The CDR3 totals 14 residues. After removal of 8 bases from V and 2 bases from J, the junction contained 4 bases not matched to a gene. The germline CDR1 and CDR2 sequences are SGHTA and FQGTGA. The CDR3 DNA is TGTGCCAGCGGACAGGGGGGATACACAGATACGCAGTATTTT. Its translation is CASGQGGYTDTQYF.

The chain carries TRBV15 and TRBJ1-6; TRBD1 matches 8 bases. V shed 9 bases, J shed 7 bases, and the junction held 11 bases outside the gene matches. The CDR3 spans 15 residues. Germline values: CDR1 LNHNV, CDR2 YYDKDF (reference sequence). The CDR3 coding sequence is TGTGCCACAAGCCCAATTACAGGGGGAAATTCACCCCTCCACTTT. Its protein product is CATSPITGGNSPLHF.

The chain uses TRBV7-9 and TRBJ1-6, with D possibly TRBD1 on 5 matching bases. Looked up from germline, CDR1 is SEHNR and CDR2 is FQNEAQ (reference sequence). The CDR3 has 16 residues. The V end was cut by 1 base, the J end by 10 bases, with 17 bases between. This chain's CDR3 is CASSLGGSGEKSPLHF. Written as DNA, the CDR3 is TGTGCCAGCAGCTTAGGGGGTTCGGGGGAGAAATCACCCCTCCACTTT.

In its sample, this clone was seen a few times. This chain uses TRBV28 with TRBJ1-5; weak D call: TRBD1 (5 bases). CDR1 and CDR2 (germline): MDHEN, SYDVKM. The CDR3 is made up of 15 amino acids. The V end was cut by 5 bases, the J end by 0 bases, with 11 bases between. In DNA form, the CDR3 reads TGTGCCAGCAGTGACAGCCTATATAGCAATCAGCCCCAGCATTTT. Translating gives CASSDSLYSNQPQHF.

This clone was observed once. The rearrangement links TRBV7-2 to TRBJ1-1; possibly TRBD1 for D (5 bases). The CDR3 spans 15 residues. Trimming shortened V by 1 base and J by 0 bases, and 9 bases separated the two germline ends. Germline V gene lookup returns CDR1 SGHTA and CDR2 FQGNSA. Written as DNA, the CDR3 is TGTGCCAGCAGCTTAGTGGGGGGTATGAACACTGAAGCTTTCTTT. Its translation is CASSLVGGMNTEAFF. Using reference TRBV7-2 and TRBJ1-1 for the parts outside the CDR3, the full variable domain is GAGVSQSPSNKVTEKGKDVELRCDPISGHTALYWYRQSLGQGLEFLIYFQGNSAPDKSGLPSDRFSAERTGGSVSTLTIQRTQQEDSAVYLCASSLVGGMNTEAFFGQGTRLTVV.